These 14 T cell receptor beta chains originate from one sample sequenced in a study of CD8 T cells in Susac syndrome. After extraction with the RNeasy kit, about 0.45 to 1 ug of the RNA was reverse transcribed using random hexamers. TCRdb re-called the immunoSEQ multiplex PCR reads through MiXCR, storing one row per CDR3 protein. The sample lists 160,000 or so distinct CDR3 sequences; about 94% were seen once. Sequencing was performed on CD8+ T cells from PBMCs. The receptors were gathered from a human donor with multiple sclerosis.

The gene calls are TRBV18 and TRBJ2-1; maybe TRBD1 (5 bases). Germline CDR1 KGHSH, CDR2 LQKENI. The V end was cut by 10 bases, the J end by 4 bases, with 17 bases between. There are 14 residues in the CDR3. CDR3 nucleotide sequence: TGTGCCACCGTCCGAACGACAGAATACAATGAGCAGTTCTTC. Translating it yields CATVRTTEYNEQFF.

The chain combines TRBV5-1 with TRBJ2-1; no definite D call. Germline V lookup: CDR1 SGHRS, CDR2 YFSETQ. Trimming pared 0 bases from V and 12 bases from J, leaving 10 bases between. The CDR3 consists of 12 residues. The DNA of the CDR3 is TGCGCCAGCAGCTTGGGCGGAAAAGGGCAGTTCTTC. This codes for CASSLGGKGQFF.

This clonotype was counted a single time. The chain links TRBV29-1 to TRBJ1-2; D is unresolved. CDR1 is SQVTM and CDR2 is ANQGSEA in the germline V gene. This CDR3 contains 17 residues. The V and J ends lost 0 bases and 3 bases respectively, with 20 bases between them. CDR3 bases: TGCAGCGTTGAAGATCGGGCGTTAAAACCCCCATACTATGGCTACACCTTC. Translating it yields CSVEDRALKPPYYGYTF.

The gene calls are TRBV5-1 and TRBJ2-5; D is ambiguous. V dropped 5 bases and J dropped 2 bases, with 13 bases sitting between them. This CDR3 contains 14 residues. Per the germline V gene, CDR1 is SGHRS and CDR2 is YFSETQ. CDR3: CASSPEYPQETQYF. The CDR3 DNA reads TGCGCCAGCAGTCCTGAATACCCTCAAGAGACCCAGTACTTC.

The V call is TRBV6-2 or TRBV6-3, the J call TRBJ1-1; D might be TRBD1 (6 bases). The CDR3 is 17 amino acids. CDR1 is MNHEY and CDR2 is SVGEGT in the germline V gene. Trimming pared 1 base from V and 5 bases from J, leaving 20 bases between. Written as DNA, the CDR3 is TGTGCCAGCAGTTACTTTGCCGCCCGTAGGGGGTGGACTGAAGCTTTCTTT. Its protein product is CASSYFAARRGWTEAFF.

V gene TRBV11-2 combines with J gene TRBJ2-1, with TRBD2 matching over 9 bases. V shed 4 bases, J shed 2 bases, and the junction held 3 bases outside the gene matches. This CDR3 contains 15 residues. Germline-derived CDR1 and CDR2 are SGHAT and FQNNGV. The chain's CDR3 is CASSYIAGAYNEQFF. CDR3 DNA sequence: TGTGCCAGCAGCTACATAGCGGGGGCCTACAATGAGCAGTTCTTC. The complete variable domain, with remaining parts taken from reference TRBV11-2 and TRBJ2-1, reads EAGVAQSPRYKIIEKRQSVAFWCNPISGHATLYWYQQILGQGPKLLIQFQNNGVVDDSQLPKDRFSAERLKGVDSTLKIQPAKLEDSAVYLCASSYIAGAYNEQFFGPGTRLTVL.

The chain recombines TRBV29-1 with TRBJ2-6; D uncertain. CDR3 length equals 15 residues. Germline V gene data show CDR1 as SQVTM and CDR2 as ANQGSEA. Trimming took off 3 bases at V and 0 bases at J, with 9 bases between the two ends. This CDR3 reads CSVEAVASGANVLTF. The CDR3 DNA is TGCAGCGTTGAGGCGGTCGCCTCTGGGGCCAACGTCCTGACTTTC.

CDR3 sequence (DNA): TGCAGTGCTAGAGTTAAGGAGGGCAACTATGGCTACACCTTC. It specifies CSARVKEGNYGYTF. The chain uses TRBV20-1 and TRBJ1-2; D ambiguous. The CDR3 extends over 14 amino acids. Germline loops: CDR1 DFQATT, CDR2 SNEGSKA (reference sequence). V shed 1 base and J shed 2 bases, with 11 bases lying between them.

Here the CDR3 reads CASSPMTGRFHGYTF. CDR3 nucleotides: TGCGCCAGCAGCCCCATGACAGGGAGGTTTCATGGCTACACCTTC. V gene TRBV5-1 combines with J gene TRBJ1-2; 7 nucleotides agree with TRBD1. The V gene end was trimmed by 4 bases and the J gene end by 6 bases; junction bases not matched to a gene: 12. CDR3 length equals 15 residues. Germline V CDR1 and CDR2: SGHRS, YFSETQ. The full variable domain, its missing parts supplied by reference TRBV5-1 and TRBJ1-2, is KAGVTQTPRYLIKTRGQQVTLSCSPISGHRSVSWYQQTPGQGLQFLFEYFSETQRNKGNFPGRFSGRQFSNSRSEMNVSTLELGDSALYLCASSPMTGRFHGYTFGSGTRLTVV.

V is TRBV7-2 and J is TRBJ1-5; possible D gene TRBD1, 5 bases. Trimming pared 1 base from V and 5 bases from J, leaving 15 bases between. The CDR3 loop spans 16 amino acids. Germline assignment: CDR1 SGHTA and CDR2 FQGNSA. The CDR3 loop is CASSLDLAGSYQPQHF. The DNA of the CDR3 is TGTGCCAGCAGCTTAGATTTGGCAGGGTCATATCAGCCCCAGCATTTT.

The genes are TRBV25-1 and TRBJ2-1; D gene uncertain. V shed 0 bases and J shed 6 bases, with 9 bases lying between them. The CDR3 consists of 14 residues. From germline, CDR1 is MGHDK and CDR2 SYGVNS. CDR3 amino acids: CASSEYRLTNEQFF. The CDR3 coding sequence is TGTGCCAGCAGTGAATATAGGTTAACCAATGAGCAGTTCTTC. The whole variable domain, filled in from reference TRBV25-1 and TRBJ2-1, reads EADIYQTPRYLVIGTGKKITLECSQTMGHDKMYWYQQDPGMELHLIHYSYGVNSTEKGDLSSESTVSRIRTEHFPLTLESARPSHTSQYLCASSEYRLTNEQFFGPGTRLTVL.

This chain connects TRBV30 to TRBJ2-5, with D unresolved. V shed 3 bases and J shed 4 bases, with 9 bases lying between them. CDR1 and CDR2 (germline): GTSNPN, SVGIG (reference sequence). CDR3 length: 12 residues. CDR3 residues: CAWSPLGETQYF. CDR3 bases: TGTGCCTGGAGCCCCCTGGGAGAGACCCAGTACTTC. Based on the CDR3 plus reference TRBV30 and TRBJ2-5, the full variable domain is SQTIHQWPATLVQPVGSPLSLECTVEGTSNPNLYWYRQAAGRGLQLLFYSVGIGQISSEVPQNLSASRPQDRQFILSSKKLLLSDSGFYLCAWSPLGETQYFGPGTRLLVL.

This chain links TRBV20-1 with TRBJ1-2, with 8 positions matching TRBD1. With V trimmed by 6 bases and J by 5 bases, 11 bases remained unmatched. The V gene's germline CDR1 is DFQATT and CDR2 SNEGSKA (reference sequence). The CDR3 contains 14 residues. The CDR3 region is CSAITGQGFYGYTF. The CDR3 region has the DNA TGCAGTGCAATAACCGGACAGGGTTTTTATGGCTACACCTTC.

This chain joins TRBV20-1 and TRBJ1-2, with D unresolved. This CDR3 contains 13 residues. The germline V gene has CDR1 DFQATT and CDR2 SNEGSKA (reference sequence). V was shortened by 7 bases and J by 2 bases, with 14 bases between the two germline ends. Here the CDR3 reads CSVLRRWNYGYTF. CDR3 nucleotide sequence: TGCAGTGTTTTAAGAAGGTGGAACTATGGCTACACCTTC.